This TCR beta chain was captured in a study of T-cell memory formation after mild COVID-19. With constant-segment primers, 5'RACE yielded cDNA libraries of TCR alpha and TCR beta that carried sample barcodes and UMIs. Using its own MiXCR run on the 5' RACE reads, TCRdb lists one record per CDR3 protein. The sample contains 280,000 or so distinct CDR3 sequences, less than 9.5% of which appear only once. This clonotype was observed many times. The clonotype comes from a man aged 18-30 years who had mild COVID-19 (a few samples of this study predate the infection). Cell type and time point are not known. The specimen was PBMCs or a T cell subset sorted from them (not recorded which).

This CDR3 is CASSTQGGTDTQYF. The DNA for the CDR3 is TGCGCCAGCAGCACTCAGGGGGGCACAGATACGCAGTATTTT. The gene calls are TRBV4-1 and TRBJ2-3; TRBD1 matches 7 bases. CDR1 and CDR2 from the germline V gene are MGHRA and YSYEKL. The CDR3 is 14 residues long. The ends lost 5 bases at V and 1 base at J; junction bases unmatched: 3.